A single sample is the source of the 9 T cell receptor beta chains below, sequenced in a study of vaccination effects on CD4 cells after COVID-19. Profiling relied on immunoSEQ multiplex PCR, and the TCRdb table lists in-frame clones only, not all of them. Counted here are 40,000 to 50,000 clones, over 75% occurring once; the ten biggest clones make up about 3.1%. The ViraFEST assay expanded antigen-specific CD4+ T cells with viral peptide pools before sequencing. On day 10 of culture, CD4+ T cells were separated out. Vaccine recipients lacked prior SARS-CoV-2 infection and had negative nucleocapsid antibodies. These receptors' targets are unknown. This specimen was CD4+ T cells from PBMCs cultured with HCoV-NL63 spike peptides, taken before COVID-19 vaccination. Source of these receptors: a human donor who received a COVID-19 vaccine.

The CDR3 DNA reads TGTGCCACCAGTTCCCCTAGACAGAATTCTAACTATGGCTACACCTTC. It encodes CATSSPRQNSNYGYTF. The chain uses TRBV24-1 and TRBJ1-2; possibly TRBD1 for D (5 bases). V lost 6 bases to trimming and J lost 0 bases, with 16 bases between them. The CDR3 runs 16 residues. Looked up from germline, CDR1 is KGHDR and CDR2 is SFDVKD.

The rearrangement uses TRBV5-6 and TRBJ2-3; 12 positions match TRBD1. Trimming at V came to 4 bases and at J to 4 bases, leaving 7 bases not matched to a gene. The CDR3 is 16 amino acids. CDR1 and CDR2 (germline): SGHDT, YYEEEE. CDR3 bases: TGTGCCAGCAGCCGGGACAGGGGGCGAGACCCAGATACGCAGTATTTT. It translates to CASSRDRGRDPDTQYF.

The rearrangement links TRBV19 to TRBJ2-3; D could derive from TRBD1 or TRBD2 (5 bases each). V lost 3 bases, J lost 0 bases, and 13 bases lay in between. Germline CDR1 reads LNHDA; CDR2 reads SQIVND (reference sequence). CDR3 length: 16 amino acids. The CDR3 DNA sequence: TGTGCCAGTAGTATCTTTGTTTGGGACAGCACAGATACGCAGTATTTT. Amino acids: CASSIFVWDSTDTQYF.

This clone has just one count. CDR3: CASSLSDRGIHGYTF. DNA for the CDR3: TGTGCCAGCAGTTTGTCGGACAGGGGAATCCATGGCTACACCTTC. The chain has TRBV27 and TRBJ1-2; 9 bases map to TRBD1. The CDR3 runs 15 residues. Looked up from germline, CDR1 is MNHEY and CDR2 is SMNVEV (reference sequence). The J segment lost 6 bases and the V segment lost 3 bases, leaving 8 bases of the junction unmatched.

The rearrangement joins TRBV7-2 to TRBJ1-1; possibly TRBD1 for D (5 bases). Trimming took off 1 base at V and 4 bases at J, with 10 bases between the two ends. The CDR3 has 14 residues. CDR1 is SGHTA, CDR2 FQGNSA, per germline. This CDR3 is CASSLEGRGTEAFF. DNA of the CDR3: TGTGCCAGCAGCTTAGAAGGGAGGGGCACTGAAGCTTTCTTT.

The chain combines TRBV28 with TRBJ1-5, with D unclear. Germline lookup yields CDR1 MDHEN and CDR2 SYDVKM. The CDR3 totals 12 residues. Trimming took 8 bases from V and 0 from J, leaving 5 bases between them. DNA of the CDR3: TGTGCCAGCCAATATAGCAATCAGCCCCAGCATTTT. It codes for CASQYSNQPQHF.

The genes are TRBV2 and TRBJ2-2; 8 nucleotides agree with TRBD2. Germline V gives CDR1 SNHLY, CDR2 FYNNEI. CDR3 size: 16 residues. J was trimmed by 1 base and V by 2 bases; bases with no gene match: 3. The CDR3: CASSELSGGNTGELFF. The CDR3 region has the DNA TGTGCCAGCAGTGAATTGAGCGGGGGGAACACCGGGGAGCTGTTTTTT.

The CDR3 region is CASSYSNRLAGVRFVTDTQYF. Here the CDR3 DNA reads TGTGCCAGCAGTTACTCGAATAGACTAGCGGGGGTCCGATTTGTCACAGATACGCAGTATTTT. The chain couples TRBV6-2 or TRBV6-3 to TRBJ2-3, with 12 bases fitting TRBD2. The CDR3 contains 21 residues. V shed 0 bases, J shed 2 bases, and the junction held 15 bases outside the gene matches. Germline V gene data show CDR1 as MNHEY and CDR2 as SVGEGT.

The chain links TRBV5-1 to TRBJ1-5; D is unresolved. The CDR3 totals 21 residues. The germline gives CDR1 SGHRS, CDR2 YFSETQ. V was cut by 2 bases and J by 6 bases, with 33 bases left in between. The CDR3 is CASSFRFWRLRGKKAGQPQHF. In DNA, the CDR3 is TGCGCCAGCAGCTTCAGGTTCTGGAGGTTAAGAGGAAAAAAGGCGGGTCAGCCCCAGCATTTT.